The 25 T cell receptor beta chains given below trace back to one sample, sequenced in a study of breast tumors, draining lymph nodes, adjacent tissues. Samples came from axillary lymph nodes draining the breast cancer. One entry per CDR3 protein, called by TCRdb with MiXCR from the multiplex PCR reads. The sample carries over 150,000 distinct CDR3 sequences, 30% to 35% recorded once. The sample comprised axillary lymph node tissue. The receptor source for this set is a female donor with breast cancer. Some clones in this sample may be carry-over from other donors' samples.

The rearrangement joins TRBV11-2 to TRBJ2-5, with TRBD2 matching 7 bases. J lost 5 bases, V lost 2 bases, and 17 bases had no gene match. Germline CDR1 reads SGHAT; CDR2 reads FQNNGV. The CDR3 loop spans 18 amino acids. The CDR3 region has the DNA TGTGCCAGCAGCTTAACTCGGGCCGGGCCGGGAGGTAGGGAGACCCAGTACTTC. It specifies CASSLTRAGPGGRETQYF.

The chain employs TRBV24-1 and TRBJ1-6; TRBD1 matches 9 bases. The CDR3 has 15 amino acids. Germline V gives CDR1 KGHDR, CDR2 SFDVKD. V lost 10 bases to trimming and J lost 9 bases; unmatched junction nucleotides: 12. The CDR3 bases are TGTGCCACATCAGACGAGGACAGGGGTGCTTCACCCCTCCACTTT. The encoded protein is CATSDEDRGASPLHF.

This clonotype has ten or more counts. The V call is TRBV18, the J call TRBJ2-7; possibly TRBD1 for D (6 bases). The V gene lost 8 bases and the J gene lost 2 bases, with 16 bases spanning the gap. CDR3 length: 14 residues. CDR1 KGHSH and CDR2 LQKENI come from the germline V gene. CDR3 sequence (DNA): TGTGCCAGCAGCCCGGGTCAGGGGCCCTACGAGCAGTACTTC. Translated: CASSPGQGPYEQYF.

The CDR3 protein is CASSVGGAYNSPLHF. The CDR3 coding sequence is TGTGCCAGCAGCGTAGGGGGGGCCTATAATTCACCCCTCCACTTT. V usage is TRBV9 and J usage is TRBJ1-6, with D possibly being TRBD1 (5 bases). There are 15 residues in the CDR3. Germline CDR1 and CDR2: SGDLS and YYNGEE. V was clipped by 0 bases and J by 2 bases, with 6 bases between them. The entire variable domain, with the rest obtained from reference TRBV9 and TRBJ1-6, is as follows: DSGVTQTPKHLITATGQRVTLRCSPRSGDLSVYWYQQSLDQGLQFLIQYYNGEERAKGNILERFSAQQFPDLHSELNLSSLELGDSALYFCASSVGGAYNSPLHFGNGTRLTVT.

Note on this clonotype: A much larger clone lies one base from this, so it may be a read error. V and J are TRBV25-1 and TRBJ1-2; D not certain. V was clipped by 3 bases and J by 4 bases, with 12 bases between them. CDR1 MGHDK and CDR2 SYGVNS come from the germline V gene. The CDR3 sequence is 14 residues long. This CDR3 reads CASSDPTRPYGYTF. Written as DNA, the CDR3 is TGTGCCAGCAGTGACCCCACTCGGCCCTATGGCTACACCTTC.

This clonotype appeared many times. The chain has TRBV6-6 and TRBJ1-2; 7 nucleotides line up with TRBD1. The CDR3 is 17 residues long. Germline V CDR1 and CDR2: MNHNY, SVGAGI (reference sequence). The trim removed 5 bases at V and 3 bases at J, leaving 15 bases unmatched. The CDR3 sequence is CASSHRESWTGHYGYTF. The CDR3, as DNA: TGTGCCAGCAGTCACCGCGAAAGCTGGACAGGACACTATGGCTACACCTTC.

The rearrangement links TRBV9 to TRBJ2-3; D is uncertain. This CDR3 spans 16 amino acids. Germline V lookup: CDR1 SGDLS, CDR2 YYNGEE. Trimming removed 0 bases at V and 6 bases at J, with 17 bases between. The CDR3 sequence is CASSVEGQPPRDTQYF. In DNA form, the CDR3 reads TGTGCCAGCAGCGTAGAAGGTCAGCCACCGAGGGATACGCAGTATTTT.

As for this clonotype: As the CDR3 is not closed by the conserved phenylalanine or tryptophan, this likely results from a read error. The V and J genes are TRBV4-1 and TRBJ2-7; a weak D match, TRBD1 (6 bases). The CDR3 contains 16 residues. Looked up from germline, CDR1 is MGHRA and CDR2 is YSYEKL. This chain's CDR3 is CASSTRTARNSCEQYC. The CDR3 coding sequence is TGCGCCAGCAGCACCCGGACAGCTAGGAATTCCTGCGAGCAGTACTGC.

In its sample, this clonotype was seen many times. This chain uses TRBV7-9 with TRBJ2-2; 7 nucleotides align to TRBD1. The junction had 7 bases not matched to a gene; V was cut back by 5 bases and J by 7 bases. The germline CDR1 and CDR2 sequences are SEHNR and FQNEAQ (reference sequence). The CDR3 loop spans 14 amino acids. CDR3 loop: CASSARQGHGELFF. The CDR3 DNA is TGTGCCAGCAGCGCCAGACAGGGTCACGGGGAGCTGTTTTTT.

Concerning this clonotype: A much bigger clone sits one base away, suggesting this may be a read error. The chain couples TRBV19 to TRBJ1-2; 12 bases are shared with TRBD1. The V and J ends lost 8 bases and 3 bases, in that order; junction bases with no gene match: 16. In germline, CDR1 is LNHDA, CDR2 SQIVND (reference sequence). The length of the CDR3 is 18 residues. The CDR3 region has the DNA TGTGCCAGTGGTAAAGACCGGGACAGGGGGCTTATAGACTATGGCTACACCTTC. This codes for CASGKDRDRGLIDYGYTF. The full variable domain, its missing parts supplied by reference TRBV19 and TRBJ1-2, is DGGITQSPKYLFRKEGQNVTLSCEQNLNHDAMYWYRQDPGQGLRLIYYSQIVNDFQKGDIAEGYSVSREKKESFPLTVTSAQKNPTAFYLCASGKDRDRGLIDYGYTFGSGTRLTVV.

On this clonotype itself: A much larger clone lies one base from this, so it may be a read error. The rearrangement joins TRBV6-5 to TRBJ2-7; 8 bases are a match to TRBD1. The junction had 5 bases not matched to a gene; V was cut back by 5 bases and J by 2 bases. This CDR3 comprises 14 residues. Germline CDR1 MNHEY, CDR2 SVGAGI. The CDR3 spells CASSKDREPYEQYF. CDR3 in DNA: TGTGCCAGCAGTAAGGACAGGGAGCCCTACGAGCAGTACTTC.

Many counts were recorded for this clonotype. The rearrangement links TRBV6-4 to TRBJ1-2; no firm D call. This CDR3 region has 12 residues. CDR1 and CDR2 from the germline V gene are MRHNA and SNTAGT. The V end was cut by 2 bases, the J end by 4 bases, with 5 bases between. CDR3 in amino acids: CASSDGAYGYTF. CDR3 sequence (DNA): TGTGCCAGCAGTGACGGCGCCTATGGCTACACCTTC.

This clonotype has ten or more counts. The chain recombines TRBV5-1 with TRBJ2-1; TRBD1 is a possible D gene (5 bases). CDR1 is SGHRS, CDR2 YFSETQ, per germline. CDR3 size: 14 residues. Trimming cost V 5 bases and J 8 bases, with 17 bases left between them. This chain's CDR3 is CASSFQGPTYEQFF. DNA of the CDR3: TGCGCCAGCAGTTTCCAGGGCCCGACTTATGAGCAGTTCTTC.

The rearrangement links TRBV15 to TRBJ1-1; D is perhaps TRBD1 (6 bases). Germline V CDR1 and CDR2: LNHNV, YYDKDF (reference sequence). This CDR3 spans 16 amino acids. With 1 base removed from V and 0 bases from J, the gap between germline ends came to 12 bases. CDR3: CATSRGLQGMNTEAFF. CDR3 nucleotide sequence: TGTGCCACCAGCAGAGGCCTACAGGGAATGAACACTGAAGCTTTCTTT.

The gene calls are TRBV7-9 and TRBJ1-1; tentative D call: TRBD1 (6 bases). V gave up 2 bases and J gave up 8 bases, with 18 bases separating them. Germline assignment: CDR1 SEHNR and CDR2 FQNEAQ (reference sequence). CDR3 length equals 15 residues. In nucleotides, the CDR3 is TGTGCCAGCAGCTTACGCGGCAGGGGCTACCAAGAAGCTTTCTTT. The encoded protein is CASSLRGRGYQEAFF.

This clonotype occurred a few times. V and J are TRBV6-1 and TRBJ2-1; D remains unclear. Germline CDR1 reads MNHNS; CDR2 reads SASEGT. CDR3 length: 15 amino acids. The V end lost 3 bases, the J end lost 1 base, and 10 bases lay between the germline ends. In nucleotides, the CDR3 is TGTGCCAGCAGTGACCACACTCAATCCTACAATGAGCAGTTCTTC. Protein sequence: CASSDHTQSYNEQFF.

This clonotype was detected many times. The CDR3 DNA is TGTGCCAGCAGTTACACGGGAGACAGCTCCTACAATGAGCAGTTCTTC. This encodes CASSYTGDSSYNEQFF. The rearrangement uses TRBV6-7 and TRBJ2-1; D is possibly TRBD2 (6 bases). TRBV6-7 is an open reading frame, and its role is uncertain. This CDR3 is 16 amino acids long. V shed 2 bases and J shed 0 bases, with 11 bases lying between them.

This clonotype was counted many times. The chain joins TRBV7-2 to TRBJ2-7; 16 positions agree with TRBD2. The V gene's germline CDR1 is SGHTA and CDR2 FQGNSA. This CDR3 is built from 19 residues. V lost 1 base and J lost 6; bases outside the gene matches: 12. The CDR3 loop reads CASSLVRSGLAGGPGEQYF. CDR3 DNA: TGTGCCAGCAGCTTAGTCAGGTCGGGACTAGCGGGGGGGCCGGGCGAGCAGTACTTC.

This clonotype was found many times. The J gene is TRBJ2-3, the V gene TRBV20-1, with TRBD1 as a possible D gene (5 bases). The germline gives CDR1 DFQATT, CDR2 SNEGSKA (reference sequence). The CDR3 sequence is 14 residues long. Trimming cost V 1 base and J 6 bases, with 14 bases left between them. CDR3 residues: CSARVPQGTDTQYF. CDR3 sequence (DNA): TGCAGTGCTAGAGTTCCTCAGGGTACGGATACGCAGTATTTT.

This clonotype was seen ten or more times. The CDR3 sequence is CASSGGTGGTGNTIYF. In nucleotides, the CDR3 is TGCGCCAGCAGCGGGGGGACAGGGGGAACTGGAAACACCATATATTTT. The V call is TRBV5-1, the J call TRBJ1-3; 11 bases align to TRBD1. Germline trimming cut 4 bases from V and 2 bases from J; bases unmatched to any gene: 5. Per the germline V gene, CDR1 is SGHRS and CDR2 is YFSETQ. The CDR3 covers 16 residues.

This chain uses TRBV7-2 with TRBJ2-3; D unresolved. The CDR3 totals 15 residues. V lost 6 bases, J lost 1 base, and 14 bases lay in between. The germline V gene has CDR1 SGHTA and CDR2 FQGNSA. The CDR3 DNA reads TGTGCCAGCAGTCTACCCTTCCCCCGCACAGATACGCAGTATTTT. This codes for CASSLPFPRTDTQYF.

The table lists this clonotype with a few counts. This clone may be a read error of a much larger clone one base away. V usage is TRBV11-3 and J usage is TRBJ2-5; D unresolved. CDR1 and CDR2 from the germline V gene are SGHNT and YENEEA. The CDR3 is made up of 11 amino acids. Trimming pared 4 bases from V and 3 bases from J, leaving 3 bases between. The DNA for the CDR3 is TGTGCCAGCAGCTGCGAAGAGACCCAGTACTTC. The encoded protein is CASSCEETQYF.

The sample holds many counts of this clonotype. The J gene is TRBJ2-1, the V gene TRBV4-2; TRBD2 aligns across 14 bases. This CDR3 comprises 19 residues. Trimming took 3 bases from V and 7 from J; bases not matched to a gene: 14. Per the germline V gene, CDR1 is LGHNA and CDR2 is YNFKEQ. In DNA, the CDR3 is TGTGCCAGCAGCCACCGAGCGGGGGGGACTAGCGGGAGTAGAAATGAGCAGTTCTTC. As protein: CASSHRAGGTSGSRNEQFF.

This clonotype was seen once. This rearrangement joins TRBV13 to TRBJ1-2; no clear D gene. Trimming shortened V by 5 bases and J by 12 bases, and 22 bases separated the two germline ends. The CDR3 is made up of 14 amino acids. Per germline, CDR1 PRHDT and CDR2 FYEKMQ (reference sequence). CDR3: CASSGDGRSSGNTF. The CDR3 bases are TGTGCCAGCAGCGGGGATGGACGGAGCTCTGGAAACACCTTC.

This clonotype showed up many times. The J gene is TRBJ2-2, the V gene TRBV7-9; no reliable D call. CDR1 SEHNR and CDR2 FQNEAQ come from the germline V gene (reference sequence). With 4 bases removed from V and 10 bases from J, the gap between germline ends came to 13 bases. This CDR3 has 13 residues. DNA for the CDR3: TGTGCCAGCAGCTCATCGATCTATGAGGAGCTGTTTTTT. Translated, it gives CASSSSIYEELFF.